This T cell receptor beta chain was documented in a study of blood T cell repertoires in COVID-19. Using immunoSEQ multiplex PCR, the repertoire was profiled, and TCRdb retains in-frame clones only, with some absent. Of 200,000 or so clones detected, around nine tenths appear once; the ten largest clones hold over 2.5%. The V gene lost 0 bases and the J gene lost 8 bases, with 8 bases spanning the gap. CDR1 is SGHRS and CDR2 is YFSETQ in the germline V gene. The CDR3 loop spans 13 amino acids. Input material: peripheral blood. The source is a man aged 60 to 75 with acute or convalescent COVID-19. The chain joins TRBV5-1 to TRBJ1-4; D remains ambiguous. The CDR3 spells CASSLGNIEKLFF. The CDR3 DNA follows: TGCGCCAGCAGCTTGGGCAACATCGAAAAACTGTTTTTT.